A selection of T cell receptor beta chains follows, all from one sample in a study of blood T cells in healthy people across ages. TCRdb reprocessed the 5' RACE reads via MiXCR and lists one record per CDR3 protein. Here the sample spans over 700,000 distinct CDR3 sequences, 20% to 30% being singletons. These data also formed part of another study, on T cells of mothers and their children.

Sequencing was done on a sample of blood. The receptors shown here come from a boy between 10 and 17 years old in good health. Each CDR3 is given with its conserved first and last residue. The D gene is left open where the match is weak. A clone size is listed for some rows: how often the clone was seen (once, few, many), or a class if it is expanded.

j_call cdr3_length clone_size v_call d_call cdr3_nt cdr3_aa
TRBJ2-5 17 few TRBV28 - TGTGCCAGCAGTTTATTCCCGGGACCTCGCCGGGGGGAGACCCAGTACTTC CASSLFPGPRRGETQYF
TRBJ2-5 14 few TRBV20-1 - TGCAGTGCTATCTACCGGGAATTCATAGAGACCCAGTACTTC CSAIYREFIETQYF
TRBJ2-5 12 - TRBV29-1 TRBD1 TGCAGCAGTACAGGGGGAGAGGAGACCCAGTACTTC CSSTGGEETQYF
TRBJ2-7 14 few TRBV20-1 - TGCAGTGCTAGAGAGGGAAAACAGGGCTACGAGCAGTACTTC CSAREGKQGYEQYF
TRBJ2-1 16 few TRBV6-2/TRBV6-3 - TGTGCCAGCAGTTACCCTAATTATCCCTCCTACAATGAGCAGTTCTTC CASSYPNYPSYNEQFF
TRBJ2-7 14 - TRBV18 - TGTGCCAGCTCACCAATCAGGGGAATCTACGAGCAGTACTTC CASSPIRGIYEQYF
TRBJ2-7 14 - TRBV18 TRBD1 TGTGCCAGCTCACCTGCCGGACAGGACTACGAGCAGTACTTC CASSPAGQDYEQYF
TRBJ1-2 14 - TRBV29-1 - TGCAGCGTTGCGTTAGTCAACCCCCTCTATGGCTACACCTTC CSVALVNPLYGYTF
TRBJ2-6 16 few TRBV5-1 - TGCGCCAGCAGCTTGGCGGGGCGCCTTGAGGCCAACGTCCTGACTTTC CASSLAGRLEANVLTF
TRBJ2-1 13 - TRBV27 TRBD1 TGTGCCAGCAGTTCTGGACAGGGCTATGAGCAGTTCTTC CASSSGQGYEQFF
TRBJ2-1 15 - TRBV7-2 TRBD2 TGTGCCAGCAGCTTCCGGGAGGGCCTTTTCAATGAGCAGTTCTTC CASSFREGLFNEQFF
TRBJ1-2 15 - TRBV20-1 TRBD1 TGCAGTGCTAGATTTGGACAGGTCCTCGGGTATGGCTACACCTTC CSARFGQVLGYGYTF
TRBJ2-4 14 - TRBV20-1 TRBD1 TGCAGTGCTGGAGGGGGGACAGGGGTAAACATTCAGTACTTC CSAGGGTGVNIQYF
TRBJ2-1 15 few TRBV7-9 TRBD2 TGTGCCAGCAGCGCCAGCGGGGGGAGGTACAATGAGCAGTTCTTC CASSASGGRYNEQFF
TRBJ1-1 15 - TRBV6-1 - TGTGCCAGCAGTGTCGGGGAGGTGGGTGGGTTGAAAGCTTTCTTT CASSVGEVGGLKAFF
TRBJ2-3 12 - TRBV2 - TGTGCCAGCAAAGTCTACACAGATACGCAGTATTTT CASKVYTDTQYF
TRBJ2-3 14 - TRBV4-3 - TGCGCCAGCAGCCAATCCGGGTGGACAGATACGCAGTATTTT CASSQSGWTDTQYF
TRBJ2-1 17 few TRBV6-5 TRBD1 TGTGCCAGCAGTTTGAGCCCCCGGACAGGGGAGAGGAATGAGCAGTTCTTC CASSLSPRTGERNEQFF
TRBJ2-3 16 few TRBV24-1 TRBD2 TGTGCCACCAGTGTTACGACTAGCGGCCCGACAGATACGCAGTATTTT CATSVTTSGPTDTQYF
TRBJ2-2 15 few TRBV7-8 - TGTGCCAGCAGCTTAGTGGCTTGGAACACCGGGGAGCTGTTTTTT CASSLVAWNTGELFF
TRBJ2-5 14 - TRBV5-1 TRBD1 TGCGCCAGCAGCTTGCGGACAGGGAAAGAGACCCAGTACTTC CASSLRTGKETQYF
TRBJ2-5 16 few TRBV20-1 TRBD2 TGCAGTGCTAGAGCTTCGGCGACTAGCGGGAGGGAGACCCAGTACTTC CSARASATSGRETQYF
TRBJ2-1 16 few TRBV29-1 - TGCAGCGTTGTATTTCAGTCAGCTGGTTCCTACAATGAGCAGTTCTTC CSVVFQSAGSYNEQFF
TRBJ1-3 13 - TRBV20-1 - TGCAGTGCTAGCTTGTCGGCTGGAAACACCATATATTTT CSASLSAGNTIYF
TRBJ1-1 13 few TRBV29-1 - TGCAGCGTTGCGGGCAGGCTTAACACTGAAGCTTTCTTT CSVAGRLNTEAFF
TRBJ2-1 14 few TRBV11-2 - TGTGCCAGCAGCTTAGATCGGGGTGGGAATGAGCAGTTCTTC CASSLDRGGNEQFF
TRBJ2-7 13 - TRBV4-3 TRBD1 TGCGCCAGCAGCCAAGATACCAGGGGGGAGCAGTACTTC CASSQDTRGEQYF
TRBJ1-1 15 few TRBV11-3 - TGTGCCAGCAGCCTAGAGGGACTCCTCAACACTGAAGCTTTCTTT CASSLEGLLNTEAFF
TRBJ1-3 16 few TRBV9 - TGTGCCAGCAGCGCCCTTGGAGGGGACTCTGGAAACACCATATATTTT CASSALGGDSGNTIYF
TRBJ2-2 12 - TRBV2 - TGTGCCAGCTTAGATTTCACCGGGGAGCTGTTTTTT CASLDFTGELFF
TRBJ2-7 14 - TRBV9 - TGTGCCAGCCGTCCCGGGACCAAACCCTACGAGCAGTACTTC CASRPGTKPYEQYF
TRBJ2-2 12 - TRBV10-3 - TGTGCCATCGGATTGAACACCGGGGAGCTGTTTTTT CAIGLNTGELFF
TRBJ2-1 15 - TRBV20-1 TRBD2 TGCAGTGCTATCAAACTAGCGGGAGTATTTAATGAGCAGTTCTTC CSAIKLAGVFNEQFF
TRBJ1-6 15 - TRBV3-1 TRBD1 TGTGCCTGCAGCCACCCGGGACAGTTCAGGGGACCCCTCCACTTT CACSHPGQFRGPLHF
TRBJ2-1 14 few TRBV5-1 - TGCGCCAGCACCCCGACAGGAGGGCACAATGAGCAGTTCTTC CASTPTGGHNEQFF
TRBJ1-5 17 - TRBV13 TRBD1 TGTGCCAGCAGCTTGGGTGGGACAGCCTATAGCAATCAGCCCCAGCATTTT CASSLGGTAYSNQPQHF
TRBJ2-7 15 few TRBV25-1 - TGTGCCAGCAGTCCTGACGACTCTTTCATCTACGAGCAGTACTTC CASSPDDSFIYEQYF
TRBJ2-7 14 few TRBV4-3 - TGCGCCAGCAGCCAAGAAGCGGACACCTACGAGCAGTACTTC CASSQEADTYEQYF
TRBJ2-3 16 - TRBV10-1 - TGCGCCAGCAGTGACGGGGTGTCGAGTACGACAGATACGCAGTATTTT CASSDGVSSTTDTQYF
TRBJ1-1 15 - TRBV20-1 - TGCAGTGCTAGAGATTTCTCCAGGGTCGTGACTGAAGCTTTCTTT CSARDFSRVVTEAFF
TRBJ2-7 14 few TRBV7-9 TRBD2 TGTGCCAGCAGCTTAGAACTAGCGGTCCACGAGCAGTACTTC CASSLELAVHEQYF
TRBJ1-1 14 - TRBV6-5 - TGTGCCAGCAGTAGTACTCGTTATGGCACTGAAGCTTTCTTT CASSSTRYGTEAFF
TRBJ2-1 15 - TRBV9 - TGTGCCAGCAGCGACGGGACTCCGGTACTAAACGAGCAGTTCTTC CASSDGTPVLNEQFF
TRBJ1-4 15 - TRBV12-3/TRBV12-4 TRBD1 TGTGCCAGCAGTCCCAGGACAGGGAGCGTCGAAAAACTGTTTTTT CASSPRTGSVEKLFF
TRBJ2-7 17 - TRBV5-6 TRBD1 TGTGCCAGCAGCCTGGGACAGGGTAAACCCTCCCACGAAAAGCAGTACTTC CASSLGQGKPSHEKQYF
TRBJ2-7 16 - TRBV6-5 - TGTGCCAGCAGTTATTCGGGACCCTACCACTCCTACGAGCAGTACTTC CASSYSGPYHSYEQYF
TRBJ2-2 15 few TRBV6-5 - TGTGCCAGCAGAGCCGGACAGATGAGCGGCGGGGAGCTGTTTTTT CASRAGQMSGGELFF
TRBJ1-6 15 - TRBV6-1 - TGTGCCAGCAGTGAAGAAATCCTAGGTCGATCACCCCTCCACTTC CASSEEILGRSPLHF
TRBJ1-3 14 - TRBV12-3/TRBV12-4 - TGTGCCAGCAGTTTTGCAGGTGTTGGAAACACCATATATTTT CASSFAGVGNTIYF
TRBJ2-7 16 few TRBV7-6 TRBD2 TGTGCCAGCAGCCGGACTAGCGGGGGCTCCGGCTACGAGCAGTACTTC CASSRTSGGSGYEQYF